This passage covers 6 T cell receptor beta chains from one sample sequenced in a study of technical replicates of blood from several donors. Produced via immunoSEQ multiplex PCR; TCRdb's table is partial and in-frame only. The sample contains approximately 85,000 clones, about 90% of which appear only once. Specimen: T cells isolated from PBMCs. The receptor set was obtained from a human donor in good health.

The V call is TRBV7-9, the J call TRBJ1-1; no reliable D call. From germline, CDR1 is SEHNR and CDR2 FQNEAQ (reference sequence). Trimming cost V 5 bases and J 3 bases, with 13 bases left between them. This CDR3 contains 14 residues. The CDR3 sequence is CASSPPWAYTEAFF. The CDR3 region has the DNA TGTGCCAGCAGCCCCCCTTGGGCATACACTGAAGCTTTCTTT.

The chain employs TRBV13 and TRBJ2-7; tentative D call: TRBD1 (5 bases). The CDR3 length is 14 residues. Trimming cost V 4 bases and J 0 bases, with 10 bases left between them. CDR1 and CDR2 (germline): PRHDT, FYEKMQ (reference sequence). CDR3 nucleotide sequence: TGTGCCAGCAGCTCAGGGATGAGCTCCTACGAGCAGTACTTC. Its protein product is CASSSGMSSYEQYF.

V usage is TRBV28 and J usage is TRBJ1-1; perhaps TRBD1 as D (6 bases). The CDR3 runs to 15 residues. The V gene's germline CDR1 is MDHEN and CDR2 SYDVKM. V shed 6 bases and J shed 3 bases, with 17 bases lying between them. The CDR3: CASSPRVAGDTEAFF. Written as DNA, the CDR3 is TGTGCCAGCAGCCCCCGCGTCGCAGGGGACACTGAAGCTTTCTTT.

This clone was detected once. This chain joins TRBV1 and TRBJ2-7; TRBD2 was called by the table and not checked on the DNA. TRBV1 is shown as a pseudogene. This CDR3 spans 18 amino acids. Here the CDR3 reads CTCPYGGSLAGFSYEQYF. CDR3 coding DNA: TGCACCTGCCCATACGGCGGGTCACTAGCGGGGTTCTCCTACGAGCAGTACTTC.

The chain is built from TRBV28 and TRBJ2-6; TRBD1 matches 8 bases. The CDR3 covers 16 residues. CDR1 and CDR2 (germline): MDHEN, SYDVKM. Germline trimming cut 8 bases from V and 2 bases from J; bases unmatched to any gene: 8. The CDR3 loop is CASGRQGSAGANVLTF. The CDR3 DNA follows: TGTGCCAGCGGCAGACAGGGGTCCGCTGGGGCCAACGTCCTGACTTTC.

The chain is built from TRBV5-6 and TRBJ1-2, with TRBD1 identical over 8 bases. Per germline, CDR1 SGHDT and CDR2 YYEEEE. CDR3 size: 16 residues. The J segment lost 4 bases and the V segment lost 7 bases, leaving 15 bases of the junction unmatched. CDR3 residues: CASGGRRTGIGYGYTF. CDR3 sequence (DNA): TGTGCCAGCGGGGGAAGGCGGACAGGGATTGGCTATGGCTACACCTTC.